This T cell receptor (beta chain) was captured in a study of blood T cell repertoires in COVID-19. At the level of the study: Nucleic acid was either cDNA or gDNA, and it came from T cells, B-cell-depleted T cells, or PBMCs.

V lost 7 bases and J 1 base, leaving 10 bases between the germline ends. Germline CDR1 reads SQVTM; CDR2 reads ANQGSEA. This CDR3 region has 12 residues. Assay: immunoSEQ multiplex PCR; the TCRdb copy retains only in-frame clones and omits some. This sample has 70,000 or so clones; around 75% occur once, and the top ten carry around 20%. The sequence came from an older man with acute or convalescent COVID-19. Sequencing was performed on peripheral blood. The J gene is TRBJ2-5, the V gene TRBV29-1; TRBD2 might be the D (6 bases). CDR3 nucleotide sequence: TGCAGCGGTGGGGGGTTCCAAGAGACCCAGTACTTC. This sequence encodes CSGGGFQETQYF.